The 14 T cell receptor beta chains in this list originate from one sample, sequenced in a study of blood T cell repertoires in COVID-19. TCRdb's copy holds only in-frame clones and misses some; the assay was immunoSEQ multiplex PCR. The table has about 170,000 clones, 84% seen once. The source material was PBMCs or T cells enriched from blood (not recorded which). The receptors were gathered from a man aged 50-59 years who had recovered from COVID-19.

This chain uses TRBV7-7 with TRBJ2-2, with 7 bases aligning to TRBD2. There are 16 residues in the CDR3. V was pared by 4 bases and J by 1 base, with 6 bases of the junction left unmatched. In germline, CDR1 is SSHAT, CDR2 FNYEAQ (reference sequence). The CDR3 sequence is CASSSPSGVNTGELFF. The CDR3 DNA sequence: TGTGCCAGCAGCTCCCCCAGCGGGGTGAACACCGGGGAGCTGTTTTTT.

This clone was seen more than once but under ten times. The CDR3 sequence is CASSFRTGSTEAFF. The CDR3 nucleotides read TGTGCCAGCAGTTTTAGGACAGGGAGCACTGAAGCTTTCTTT. The chain recombines TRBV11-2 with TRBJ1-1; TRBD1 agrees at 8 bases. The germline gives CDR1 SGHAT, CDR2 FQNNGV. The CDR3 has 14 residues. V lost 6 bases to trimming and J lost 4 bases; unmatched junction nucleotides: 7. Combining the CDR3 with reference TRBV11-2 and TRBJ1-1 gives the whole variable domain EAGVAQSPRYKIIEKRQSVAFWCNPISGHATLYWYQQILGQGPKLLIQFQNNGVVDDSQLPKDRFSAERLKGVDSTLKIQPAKLEDSAVYLCASSFRTGSTEAFFGQGTRLTVV.

The V and J genes are TRBV6-2 or TRBV6-3 and TRBJ2-3, with a tentative D call TRBD2 (6 bases). This CDR3 contains 15 residues. The germline gives CDR1 MNHEY, CDR2 SVGEGT. Trimming took off 5 bases at V and 2 bases at J, with 14 bases between the two ends. CDR3: CASSTGTPNTDTQYF. Written as DNA, the CDR3 is TGTGCCAGCAGTACTGGGACTCCCAACACAGATACGCAGTATTTT.

This clone was seen only a few times. This chain links TRBV19 with TRBJ1-5; D is unresolved. The V end was cut by 7 bases, the J end by 1 base, with 8 bases between. Germline V CDR1 and CDR2: LNHDA, SQIVND (reference sequence). The CDR3 spans 13 residues. The CDR3 protein is CASNSGSNQPQHF. CDR3 nucleotide sequence: TGTGCCAGTAACAGTGGAAGCAATCAGCCCCAGCATTTT.

The rearrangement joins TRBV7-3 to TRBJ2-5, with 9 bases aligning to TRBD2. Germline-derived CDR1 and CDR2 are SGHTA and FQGTGA. Trimming took 2 bases from V and 4 from J; bases not matched to a gene: 2. The CDR3 spans 14 residues. The CDR3 reads CASSLAGGRETQYF. DNA for the CDR3: TGTGCCAGCAGCTTAGCGGGGGGGCGAGAGACCCAGTACTTC.

This rearrangement joins TRBV29-1 to TRBJ1-3; D is ambiguous. This CDR3 has 13 residues. Per the germline V gene, CDR1 is SQVTM and CDR2 is ANQGSEA. The germline V and J ends were trimmed by 5 bases and 3 bases, with 11 bases remaining between them. DNA for the CDR3: TGCAGCGTTTCCCCGGAGGGTGGAAACACCATATATTTT. Protein sequence: CSVSPEGGNTIYF.

The chain couples TRBV6-5 to TRBJ1-1; possible D gene TRBD1, 5 bases. With 6 bases removed from V and 3 bases from J, the gap between germline ends came to 17 bases. Germline CDR1 reads MNHEY; CDR2 reads SVGAGI. This CDR3 contains 15 residues. CDR3 DNA sequence: TGTGCCAGCAGCAGAAACCCGAGCAGGGACACTGAAGCTTTCTTT. Protein sequence: CASSRNPSRDTEAFF.

This rearrangement joins TRBV3-1 (or the pseudogene TRBV3-2) to TRBJ2-7; 9 bases map to TRBD2. After removal of 1 base from V and 1 base from J, the junction contained 2 bases not matched to a gene. This CDR3 is built from 15 residues. The germline CDR1 and CDR2 sequences are LGHDT and YNNKEL (reference sequence). CDR3 DNA sequence: TGTGCCAGCAGCCAAGGAACTAGCGGGTCCTACGAGCAGTACTTC. Translation: CASSQGTSGSYEQYF.

The V call is TRBV23-1, the J call TRBJ1-4, with a tentative D call TRBD1 (6 bases). TRBV23-1 falls under the ORF class, with uncertain function. The CDR3 totals 17 residues. V was trimmed by 8 bases and J by 4 bases, leaving 23 bases between them. In DNA, the CDR3 is TGCGCCAGCCCGGGTAACGGCACAGGGTGGGTTAATGAAAAACTGTTTTTT. It codes for CASPGNGTGWVNEKLFF.

This CDR3 is CASSFGQNTEAFF. Written as DNA, the CDR3 is TGTGCCAGCAGCTTCGGACAGAACACTGAAGCTTTCTTT. The rearrangement links TRBV9 to TRBJ1-1; perhaps TRBD1 as D (5 bases). V was cut by 4 bases and J by 1 base, with 8 bases left in between. Germline V CDR1 and CDR2: SGDLS, YYNGEE. The CDR3 covers 13 residues.

The J gene is TRBJ2-5, the V gene TRBV27; TRBD2 aligns across 7 bases. V dropped 2 bases and J dropped 5; count of bases not matched to a gene: 17. Germline lookup yields CDR1 MNHEY and CDR2 SMNVEV (reference sequence). The CDR3 has 18 amino acids. The CDR3 loop is CASSLTPAGSNKGETQYF. The CDR3 DNA reads TGTGCCAGCAGTTTAACCCCAGCGGGGTCCAACAAGGGGGAGACCCAGTACTTC.

In this sample, this clone turned up once. This chain uses TRBV6-5 with TRBJ2-1; no definite D call. The V end was cut by 6 bases, the J end by 9 bases, with 18 bases between. This CDR3 region has 14 residues. Germline values: CDR1 MNHEY, CDR2 SVGAGI. The CDR3 nucleotides are TGTGCCAGCAGGTACCCCGGAGCCAGCAGTGAGCAGTTCTTC. Translated, it gives CASRYPGASSEQFF.

The chain links TRBV7-8 to TRBJ1-2, with D perhaps TRBD1 (5 bases). This CDR3 region has 15 residues. Trimming left V 1 base short and J 6 bases short, with 15 bases between. CDR1 and CDR2 (germline): SGHVS, FQNEAQ. The CDR3 here is CASSLGGRDHHGYTF. The CDR3 DNA sequence: TGTGCCAGCAGCTTAGGAGGCAGGGATCACCATGGCTACACCTTC. Looking up the rest from reference TRBV7-8 and TRBJ1-2 gives the full variable domain: GAGVSQSPRYKVAKRGQDVALRCDPISGHVSLFWYQQALGQGPEFLTYFQNEAQLDKSGLPSDRFFAERPEGSVSTLKIQRTQQEDSAVYLCASSLGGRDHHGYTFGSGTRLTVV.

Comments on this clone: This sample also contains other DNA sequences that code for the same CDR3. The chain uses TRBV5-1 and TRBJ1-2; 10 positions agree with TRBD1. The V gene's germline CDR1 is SGHRS and CDR2 YFSETQ. The CDR3 has 14 residues. J gave up 4 bases and V 6 bases, and 6 bases lay outside the gene matches. The CDR3 protein is CASTGQGGGYGYTF. In DNA form, the CDR3 reads TGCGCCAGCACTGGACAGGGGGGAGGCTATGGCTACACCTTC.